This TCR beta chain was sequenced during a study of blood T cell repertoires in COVID-19. Study overall: Whether acute or convalescent, the COVID-19 samples came from the United States, Italy and Spain. PBMCs, B-cell-depleted T cells, or T cells provided the cDNA or gDNA that made up the material.

Seattle's enrolled individuals joined amid active infection and were then monitored longitudinally. The data were produced by immunoSEQ multiplex PCR, yet TCRdb's version contains in-frame clones alone and is incomplete. This sample has more than 200,000 clones, with 86% found just once. The CDR3 loop spans 15 amino acids. Germline-derived CDR1 and CDR2 are LNHDA and SQIVND (reference sequence). Trimming at V came to 5 bases and at J to 7 bases, leaving 11 bases not matched to a gene. The clonotype originates from a woman aged 45 to 65 with COVID-19, enrolled during active disease. The rearrangement joins TRBV19 to TRBJ1-5; 7 positions match TRBD1. Input material: peripheral blood. The CDR3 sequence: CASSGRGDRPQPQHF. CDR3 nucleotide sequence: TGTGCCAGTAGTGGCAGGGGGGACCGGCCACAGCCCCAGCATTTT. Using reference TRBV19 and TRBJ1-5 for the parts outside the CDR3, the full variable domain is DGGITQSPKYLFRKEGQNVTLSCEQNLNHDAMYWYRQDPGQGLRLIYYSQIVNDFQKGDIAEGYSVSREKKESFPLTVTSAQKNPTAFYLCASSGRGDRPQPQHFGDGTRLSIL.